This record covers a single T cell receptor beta chain. V lost 1 base and J lost 6; bases outside the gene matches: 12. Germline CDR1 SGHAT, CDR2 FQNNGV. The CDR3 length is 16 residues. The entry originates in a study of T cell changes during pregnancy in multiple sclerosis. Clones were sequenced by immunoSEQ multiplex PCR, and TCRdb holds only the in-frame ones, with some missing. The sample carries tens of thousands of clones, 80% to 95% recorded once. V usage is TRBV11-2 and J usage is TRBJ2-7, with 7 bases matching TRBD1. The clonotype originates from a female donor with multiple sclerosis, enrolled in a pregnancy study. The sequencing used peripheral blood, collected after pregnancy. The CDR3 protein is CASSLAPPQTGAEQYF. The CDR3 nucleotides read TGTGCCAGCAGCTTAGCCCCTCCTCAAACAGGGGCCGAGCAGTACTTC. Variable domain in full (rest from reference TRBV11-2 and TRBJ2-7): EAGVAQSPRYKIIEKRQSVAFWCNPISGHATLYWYQQILGQGPKLLIQFQNNGVVDDSQLPKDRFSAERLKGVDSTLKIQPAKLEDSAVYLCASSLAPPQTGAEQYFGPGTRLTVT.